This T cell receptor (beta chain) derives from a study of shared clonotypes between healthy human individuals. This table comes from immunoSEQ multiplex PCR, and its TCRdb copy is limited to in-frame clones, with some not included. The sample consists of some 1.5 million clones, roughly 96% of them appearing once. The study enrolled healthy HIV-negative adults without recent acute infections or vaccinations as donors. Negatively enriched CD4+ T cells were divided by CD45RA into naive and memory. The CDR3 extends over 15 amino acids. V dropped 3 bases and J dropped 1; count of bases not matched to a gene: 1. Germline lookup yields CDR1 MNHNS and CDR2 SASEGT.

The sequencing input was naive CD4+ T cells sorted from blood. Subset in this sample: CD45RA+ positively selected. The V gene is TRBV6-1, the J gene TRBJ2-3; TRBD1 aligns across 10 bases. The receptor's source is a man aged 30-40 years in good health. DNA of the CDR3: TGTGCCAGCAGTGAGGACAGGGGGGGCACAGATACGCAGTATTTT. Translation: CASSEDRGGTDTQYF.